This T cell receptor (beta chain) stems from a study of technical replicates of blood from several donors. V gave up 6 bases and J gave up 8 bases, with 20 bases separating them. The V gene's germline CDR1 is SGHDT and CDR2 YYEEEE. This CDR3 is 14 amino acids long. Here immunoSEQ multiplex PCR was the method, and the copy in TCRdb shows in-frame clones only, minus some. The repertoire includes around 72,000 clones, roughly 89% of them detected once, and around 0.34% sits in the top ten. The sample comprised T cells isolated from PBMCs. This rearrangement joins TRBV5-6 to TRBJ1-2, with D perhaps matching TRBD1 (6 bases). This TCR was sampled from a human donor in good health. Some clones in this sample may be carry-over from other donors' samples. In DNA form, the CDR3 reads TGTGCCAGCATACGGGACACTGCGGGGGAAGGCTACACCTTC. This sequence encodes CASIRDTAGEGYTF.